This T cell receptor beta chain was profiled in a study of CD8 T cells in ankylosing spondylitis (dated by TCRdb to 2015 to 2018). Regarding the research as a whole: The study profiled T cell receptor beta repertoires in healthy donors and ankylosing spondylitis patients to find disease-linked TCR variants. Peripheral blood samples were taken, and synovial fluid was additionally collected from ankylosing spondylitis patients. The full study cohort was made up of roughly 25 ankylosing spondylitis patients and 108 healthy donors. Results and caveats for the whole study, not just this receptor: Blood from ankylosing spondylitis patients appeared to be characterized by a TCR beta motif composed of 7 to 9 highly homologous amino acid variants. A CD8+ phenotype was shown by the disease-linked clones, which were found at relatively low frequencies in peripheral blood. Some motif variants had previously been reported in the synovial fluid and blood of reactive arthritis patients, which suggests shared mechanisms of disease initiation. The disease-linked clones were reported as significantly enriched in matched synovial fluid samples from ankylosing spondylitis patients.

Points on this clonotype: Its target antigen remains unknown. Base qualities are not at hand, and no much larger clone is one base apart.

Instrument on record: Illumina HiSeq 2500. Quantitative 5'-RACE with molecular barcodes was used to prepare TCR beta libraries. In the source study's methods: A new computational method, built on a probabilistic model of VDJ rearrangement, was used to identify disease-linked TCR variants. TCRdb handled the public reads itself, with Q25 trimming in fastp and clone calling in MiXCR, and kept productive beta chains. CDR3 protein duplicates are merged, each entry listing the most common genes and DNA. The V and J calls, along with clone size, are taken from TCRdb and not from the paper's own processing. The sample profile shows about 750,000 distinct CDR3 sequences; around 20% of them were found once. Of the sample, roughly a fifth falls within the top ten clones. V loses 3 bases at its end and J loses 1 base; junction bases beyond the gene matches: 8. Its CDR3 holds 17 amino acids, cysteine through phenylalanine. CDR3 DNA is the only sequence kept; it has 51 bases, read in frame from the first base. CDR1 and CDR2 are read off the germline V gene as MGHRA and YSYEKL.

Sequenced sample: blood, either unsorted or a sorted T cell fraction (not recorded which). The chain is assembled from TRBV4-1 and TRBJ2-3; TRBD2 fits 9 bases in the junction. This TCR derives from a male donor with ankylosing spondylitis. The nucleotide sequence is given as TGCGCCAGCAGCCAGGTTTTTTTAGCGGGGGGCACAGATACGCAGTATTTT. Translated, it gives CASSQVFLAGGTDTQYF.